The 26 T cell receptor beta chains given below trace back to one sample, sequenced in a study of CD8 T cells in ankylosing spondylitis. TCRdb passed the 5' RACE reads through MiXCR, listing each CDR3 protein once. The sample has about 260,000 distinct CDR3 sequences; around 20% are singletons. The sample taken for sequencing was blood, either unsorted or a sorted T cell fraction (not recorded which). All receptors derive from a male donor with ankylosing spondylitis or in good health (not recorded which).

The chain recombines TRBV5-1 with TRBJ1-2, with D perhaps TRBD1 (5 bases). This CDR3 has 15 residues. With 4 bases removed from V and 2 bases from J, the gap between germline ends came to 15 bases. Germline loops: CDR1 SGHRS, CDR2 YFSETQ. The CDR3 DNA is TGCGCCAGCAGCCTGGGGACTTCAGAAAACTATGGCTACACCTTC. Its protein product is CASSLGTSENYGYTF.

This chain connects TRBV7-2 to TRBJ2-3, with 14 nucleotides matching TRBD2. Trimming took 1 base from V and 6 from J; bases not matched to a gene: 3. The CDR3 is 16 amino acids. The germline V gene encodes CDR1 SGHTA and CDR2 FQGNSA. CDR3 residues: CASSLGGLAGADTQYF. The CDR3 DNA reads TGTGCCAGCAGCTTAGGGGGACTAGCGGGAGCCGATACGCAGTATTTT.

This clonotype was recorded many times. The chain is built from TRBV28 and TRBJ1-5; 8 bases align to TRBD1. The germline CDR1 and CDR2 sequences are MDHEN and SYDVKM. The V gene end was trimmed by 5 bases and the J gene end by 7 bases; junction bases not matched to a gene: 4. CDR3 size: 13 residues. The CDR3 reads CASSPGGRQPQHF. The CDR3 DNA follows: TGTGCCAGCAGTCCAGGGGGCCGGCAGCCCCAGCATTTT.

This clonotype was observed many times. This chain joins TRBV5-1 and TRBJ1-1, with D maybe TRBD1 (5 bases). CDR1 and CDR2 (germline): SGHRS, YFSETQ. The V end was cut by 0 bases, the J end by 5 bases, with 8 bases between. The CDR3 covers 13 residues. The chain's CDR3 is CASSLDGGTEAFF. The CDR3 DNA sequence: TGCGCCAGCAGCTTGGATGGGGGTACTGAAGCTTTCTTT. Based on the CDR3 plus reference TRBV5-1 and TRBJ1-1, the full variable domain is KAGVTQTPRYLIKTRGQQVTLSCSPISGHRSVSWYQQTPGQGLQFLFEYFSETQRNKGNFPGRFSGRQFSNSRSEMNVSTLELGDSALYLCASSLDGGTEAFFGQGTRLTVV.

The chain couples TRBV28 to TRBJ1-5, with 7 bases fitting TRBD1. In germline, CDR1 is MDHEN, CDR2 SYDVKM. Unmatched junction bases numbered 15, after V lost 6 bases and J lost 1 base. The CDR3 spans 18 residues. CDR3 protein: CASSPNRGYSLSNQPQHF. The DNA for the CDR3 is TGTGCCAGCAGCCCCAACAGGGGCTATTCTTTGAGCAATCAGCCCCAGCATTTT.

This clonotype showed up just a few times. One junction end does not reproduce the germline sequence, and a read error may be involved. The rearrangement links TRBV5-6 to TRBJ2-1; D gene ambiguous. The CDR3 sequence is 12 residues long. The germline CDR1 and CDR2 sequences are SGHDT and YYEEEE. In nucleotides, the CDR3 is TGTGCCAGCAGCTTGGGAGGCAACCAGCAGTTCTTT. Protein sequence: CASSLGGNQQFF.

This clonotype was counted only a few times. V and J are TRBV12-3 or TRBV12-4 and TRBJ2-1, with TRBD1 identical over 11 bases. V shed 4 bases, J shed 6 bases, and the junction held 5 bases outside the gene matches. This CDR3 has 15 residues. The chain's CDR3 is CASSSSGTGGNEQFF. CDR3 DNA: TGTGCCAGCAGTTCTTCCGGGACAGGGGGCAATGAGCAGTTCTTC.

This clonotype was detected ten times or more. The chain carries TRBV6-4 and TRBJ2-1, with 10 bases matching TRBD2. V shed 4 bases, J shed 4 bases, and the junction held 4 bases outside the gene matches. The CDR3 runs to 15 residues. Looked up from germline, CDR1 is MRHNA and CDR2 is SNTAGT. CDR3 nucleotides: TGTGCCAGCAGTGCAGGACTAGCGGATTACAATGAGCAGTTCTTC. As protein: CASSAGLADYNEQFF.

The table lists this clonotype with a few counts. The V gene is TRBV7-9, the J gene TRBJ2-7; D not resolved. Germline loops: CDR1 SEHNR, CDR2 FQNEAQ (reference sequence). V dropped 1 base and J dropped 6 bases, with 7 bases sitting between them. This CDR3 region has 12 residues. CDR3 residues: CASSLDAAEQYV. The CDR3 region has the DNA TGTGCCAGCAGCTTAGACGCGGCCGAGCAGTACGTC.

This clonotype was counted at least ten times. The chain links TRBV7-3 to TRBJ2-3; the D gene could be TRBD1 or TRBD2 (6 bases each). The germline V and J ends were trimmed by 5 bases and 0 bases, with 9 bases remaining between them. Germline V gene data show CDR1 as SGHTA and CDR2 as FQGTGA. CDR3 length: 14 residues. The CDR3 bases are TGTGCCAGCAGCCCGGGGGCTAGCACAGATACGCAGTATTTT. Encoded protein: CASSPGASTDTQYF.

This clonotype was seen more than once but under ten times. V is TRBV20-1 and J is TRBJ2-2; weak D call: TRBD2 (5 bases). The germline V and J ends were trimmed by 6 bases and 3 bases, with 17 bases remaining between them. Germline CDR1 DFQATT, CDR2 SNEGSKA (reference sequence). The CDR3 length is 15 residues. In DNA, the CDR3 is TGCAGTGCCCGGGGTCGGAGTTCTCACACCGGGGAGCTGTTTTTT. Protein: CSARGRSSHTGELFF.

Only a few counts were recorded for this clonotype. The chain couples TRBV6-5 to TRBJ2-5, with 12 bases fitting TRBD2. The germline V gene encodes CDR1 MNHEY and CDR2 SVGAGI. Trimming cost V 2 bases and J 5 bases; bases outside gene matches: 9. The CDR3 is 17 residues long. CDR3 nucleotides: TGTGCCAGCAGTTACGTGACTAGCGGGGGCCGCCGGGAGACCCAGTACTTC. It yields the protein CASSYVTSGGRRETQYF.

There are a few counts of this clonotype. This chain joins TRBV12-3 or TRBV12-4 and TRBJ1-1, with D perhaps TRBD1 (5 bases). This CDR3 is built from 14 residues. Trimming removed 2 bases at V and 3 bases at J, with 10 bases between. The CDR3 nucleotides read TGTGCCAGCAGTTTACTTCAGGGCGACACTGAAGCTTTCTTT. Amino acids: CASSLLQGDTEAFF.

This clonotype showed up just a few times. The chain combines TRBV6-1 with TRBJ2-7, with 12 bases that match TRBD2. V was pared by 3 bases and J by 7 bases, with 7 bases of the junction left unmatched. CDR3 length equals 15 residues. The germline V gene encodes CDR1 MNHNS and CDR2 SASEGT. CDR3: CASSEKLAGGVEQYV. The CDR3 coding sequence is TGTGCCAGCAGTGAGAAACTAGCGGGAGGCGTAGAGCAGTACGTC.

This clonotype was observed a handful of times. The gene calls are TRBV14 and TRBJ2-3; 7 positions agree with TRBD2. Germline CDR1 is SGHDN and CDR2 is FVKESK. CDR3 length: 18 amino acids. Trimming cost V 3 bases and J 1 base; bases outside gene matches: 13. CDR3 region: CASSHILGAGAGTDTQYF. Written as DNA, the CDR3 is TGTGCCAGCAGCCACATCCTCGGTGCGGGAGCCGGCACAGATACGCAGTATTTT. Together with reference TRBV14 and TRBJ2-3, the CDR3 gives the full variable domain: EAGVTQFPSHSVIEKGQTVTLRCDPISGHDNLYWYRRVMGKEIKFLLHFVKESKQDESGMPNNRFLAERTGGTYSTLKVQPAELEDSGVYFCASSHILGAGAGTDTQYFGPGTRLTVL.

The J gene is TRBJ2-5, the V gene TRBV5-1; tentatively, D is TRBD1 (5 bases). The CDR3 consists of 16 residues. Trimming cost V 0 bases and J 5 bases, with 17 bases left between them. CDR1 SGHRS and CDR2 YFSETQ come from the germline V gene. This chain's CDR3 is CASSLAPGRAQETQYF. For the CDR3, the DNA is TGCGCCAGCAGCTTGGCCCCGGGCAGGGCTCAGGAGACCCAGTACTTC.

This clonotype was detected a few times. The chain employs TRBV10-3 and TRBJ2-3; 10 nucleotides match TRBD2. The CDR3 contains 17 residues. The germline V gene has CDR1 ENHRY and CDR2 SYGVKD. Trimming cost V 3 bases and J 1 base; bases outside gene matches: 7. Here the CDR3 DNA reads TGTGCCATCAGTGATGCTTCTAGCGGGGGTGGCACAGATACGCAGTATTTT. It codes for CAISDASSGGGTDTQYF.

CDR3 sequence reads: CSARPPGLKYNEQFF. DNA of the CDR3: TGCAGTGCTAGGCCTCCGGGACTAAAATACAATGAGCAGTTCTTC. The V call is TRBV20-1, the J call TRBJ2-1; 7 positions match TRBD2. The ends lost 3 bases at V and 4 bases at J; junction bases unmatched: 9. Germline V lookup: CDR1 DFQATT, CDR2 SNEGSKA (reference sequence). This CDR3 has 15 residues.

This clonotype appeared a few times. The rearrangement joins TRBV2 to TRBJ2-2; no clear D gene. Germline V gene sequence: CDR1 SNHLY, CDR2 FYNNEI. Trimming cost V 6 bases and J 0 bases, with 8 bases left between them. The length of the CDR3 is 14 residues. The CDR3 DNA is TGTGCCAGCAGCTGGCGTACGAACACCGGGGAGCTGTTTTTT. This encodes CASSWRTNTGELFF.

The gene calls are TRBV5-1 and TRBJ1-6; TRBD1 matches at 8 bases. CDR3 length: 15 amino acids. CDR1 and CDR2 from the germline V gene are SGHRS and YFSETQ. With V trimmed by 4 bases and J by 4 bases, 4 bases remained unmatched. CDR3 nucleotide sequence: TGCGCCAGCAGCATGGACAGGGTGTATAATTCACCCCTCCACTTT. Translating gives CASSMDRVYNSPLHF.

The J gene is TRBJ2-6, the V gene TRBV20-1; D is ambiguous. The CDR3 spans 14 residues. The germline V and J ends were trimmed by 3 bases and 5 bases, with 11 bases remaining between them. Looked up from germline, CDR1 is DFQATT and CDR2 is SNEGSKA (reference sequence). CDR3: CSARDGRRANVLTF. The CDR3 DNA follows: TGCAGTGCTAGGGACGGTCGTAGGGCCAACGTCCTGACTTTC.

This clonotype showed up just a few times. CDR3 sequence reads: CASSVEGNTEAFF. DNA for the CDR3: TGTGCCAGCAGTGTGGAGGGGAACACTGAAGCTTTCTTT. This chain uses TRBV2 with TRBJ1-1; D ambiguous. V shed 4 bases and J shed 1 base, with 7 bases lying between them. The CDR3 is 13 amino acids. In germline, CDR1 is SNHLY, CDR2 FYNNEI.

Comment on this clonotype: One junction end disagrees with the germline gene, perhaps due to a read error. The gene calls are TRBV7-3 and TRBJ2-1, with D possibly matching TRBD2 (6 bases). The CDR3 runs 13 residues. Germline V gene lookup returns CDR1 SGHTA and CDR2 FQGTGA. Here the CDR3 reads CASSLTSLGEQFF. The CDR3 bases are TGTGCCAGCAGCCTAACTAGCTTGGGTGAGCAGTTCTTC.

This clonotype occurred a few times. The CDR3 sequence: CASSSSGSGTGELFF. Here the CDR3 DNA reads TGTGCCAGCAGCTCTAGCGGGAGCGGCACCGGGGAGCTGTTTTTT. J is TRBJ2-2 and V is TRBV7-9; 10 nucleotides match TRBD2. The germline CDR1 and CDR2 sequences are SEHNR and FQNEAQ (reference sequence). With V trimmed by 4 bases and J by 4 bases, 3 bases remained unmatched. The CDR3 totals 15 residues.

This clonotype was picked up many times. The J gene is TRBJ1-1, the V gene TRBV5-1, with D possibly matching TRBD1 (5 bases). CDR1 and CDR2 (germline): SGHRS, YFSETQ. The CDR3 has 13 amino acids. V was cut by 4 bases and J by 7 bases, with 14 bases left in between. The CDR3 sequence: CASSLLQGGEAFF. The CDR3 DNA sequence: TGCGCCAGCAGCCTCCTGCAGGGCGGTGAAGCTTTCTTT.

The chain links TRBV10-3 to TRBJ2-2; D unresolved. CDR1 is ENHRY and CDR2 is SYGVKD in the germline V gene. This CDR3 has 15 amino acids. Trimming left V 8 bases short and J 0 bases short, with 13 bases between. CDR3 in amino acids: CAIRRHNTNTGELFF. CDR3 DNA sequence: TGTGCCATCCGAAGACACAATACGAACACCGGGGAGCTGTTTTTT.